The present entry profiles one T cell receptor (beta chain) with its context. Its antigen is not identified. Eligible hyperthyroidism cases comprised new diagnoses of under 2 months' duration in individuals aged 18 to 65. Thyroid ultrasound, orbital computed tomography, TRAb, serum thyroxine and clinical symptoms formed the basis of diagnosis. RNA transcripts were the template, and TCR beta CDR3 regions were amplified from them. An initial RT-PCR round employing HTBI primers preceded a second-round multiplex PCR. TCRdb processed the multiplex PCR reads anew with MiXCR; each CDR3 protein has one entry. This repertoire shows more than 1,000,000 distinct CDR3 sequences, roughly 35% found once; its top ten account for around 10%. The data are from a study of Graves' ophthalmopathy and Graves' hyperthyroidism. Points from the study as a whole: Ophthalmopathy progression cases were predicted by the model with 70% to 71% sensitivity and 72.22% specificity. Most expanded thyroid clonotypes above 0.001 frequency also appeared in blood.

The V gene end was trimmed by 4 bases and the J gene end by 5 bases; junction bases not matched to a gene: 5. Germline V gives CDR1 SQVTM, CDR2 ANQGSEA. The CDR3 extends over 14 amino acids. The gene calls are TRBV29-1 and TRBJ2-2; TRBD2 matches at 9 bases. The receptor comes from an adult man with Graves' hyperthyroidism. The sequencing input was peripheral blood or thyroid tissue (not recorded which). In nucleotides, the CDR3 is TGCAGCGTTGTGTGGGCGGGAGGGACCGGGGAGCTGTTTTTT. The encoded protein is CSVVWAGGTGELFF.